The T cell receptor beta chain described here comes from a study of control samples from healthy donors and cancer patients. Germline V gene lookup returns CDR1 MNHEY and CDR2 SMNVEV (reference sequence). Trimming removed 7 bases from V and 4 bases from J, with 14 bases in between. This CDR3 comprises 15 residues. TCRdb keeps only in-frame clones here, not all; method: immunoSEQ multiplex PCR. The table lists more than 150,000 clones, around 90% of them singletons, with roughly 0.64% in the top ten. Sequencing was performed on blood. This TCR came from a woman aged 25 to 39 in good health. This chain links TRBV27 with TRBJ1-6; perhaps TRBD1 as D (5 bases). The CDR3 region is CASTTQGGYNSPLHF. CDR3 in DNA: TGTGCCAGCACTACCCAGGGAGGGTATAATTCACCCCTCCACTTT.